A selection of T cell receptor beta chains follows, all from one sample in a study of T cell changes during pregnancy in multiple sclerosis. TCRdb keeps only in-frame clones here, not all; method: immunoSEQ multiplex PCR. The sample lists about 120,000 clones, around 93% occurring once. Sequences were derived from peripheral blood, sampled before pregnancy. These receptors came from a female donor with multiple sclerosis, enrolled in a pregnancy study. CDR3s include the opening cysteine and the closing phenylalanine or tryptophan. D genes are given only for firm matches. Some rows have no size entry. The others give once, few or many, or a class for an expanded clone.

CDR3 protein	CDR3 DNA	D gene	V gene	clone size	CDR3 length	J gene
CASSSPRRTGPNTEAFF	TGTGCCAGCAGTTCCCCAAGAAGGACAGGCCCGAACACTGAAGCTTTCTTT	TRBD1	TRBV28	NA	17	TRBJ1-1
CASSGQGREAFF	TGTGCCAGCAGTGGACAGGGTAGGGAAGCTTTCTTT	TRBD1	TRBV2	NA	12	TRBJ1-1
CASSYRTAKYSNQPQHF	TGTGCCAGCAGTTACAGGACCGCTAAATATAGCAATCAGCCCCAGCATTTT	NA	TRBV6-4	NA	17	TRBJ1-5
CASYRDSLSYEQYF	TGCGCCAGCTACCGGGACAGTCTCTCCTACGAGCAGTACTTC	TRBD1	TRBV5-1	NA	14	TRBJ2-7
CASSSQRGGDTGELFF	TGTGCCAGCAGCTCCCAGCGGGGGGGAGACACCGGGGAGCTGTTTTTT	TRBD2	TRBV7-3	NA	16	TRBJ2-2
CASSPLREVADTQYF	TGTGCCAGCTCACCATTACGGGAGGTCGCAGATACGCAGTATTTT	TRBD2	TRBV18	NA	15	TRBJ2-3
CASSLTSSGANVLTF	TGTGCCAGCAGTCTCACATCCTCTGGGGCCAACGTCCTGACTTTC	NA	TRBV7-3	NA	15	TRBJ2-6
CASSRGLGTDTQYF	TGTGCCAGCAGCCGAGGACTAGGCACAGATACGCAGTATTTT	TRBD2	TRBV7-9	many	14	TRBJ2-3
CASSEWGSSGRRYEQYF	TGCGCCAGCAGTGAGTGGGGATCTAGCGGGAGGAGGTACGAGCAGTACTTC	TRBD2	TRBV10-2	once	17	TRBJ2-7
CSVGLGSSYNEQFF	TGCAGCGTTGGCCTCGGGAGTTCCTACAATGAGCAGTTCTTC	NA	TRBV29-1	NA	14	TRBJ2-1
CASSTRSGQLNYGYTF	TGTGCCAGTAGTACCCGCTCGGGACAGCTAAACTATGGCTACACCTTC	TRBD1	TRBV19	NA	16	TRBJ1-2
CASSLPTGQRSPYGYTF	TGTGCCAGCAGCTTACCTACGGGACAGCGATCGCCCTATGGCTACACCTTC	TRBD1	TRBV11-2	NA	17	TRBJ1-2
CASSTGTPAEEQFF	TGTGCCAGCAGCACCGGGACTCCAGCGGAGGAGCAGTTCTTC	NA	TRBV7-2	NA	14	TRBJ2-1
CASSLNSGRGLSGNTIYF	TGTGCCAGCAGCCTGAACTCGGGACGGGGGTTATCTGGAAACACCATATATTTT	NA	TRBV2	once	18	TRBJ1-3
CASSWTSGGSYNEQFF	TGTGCCAGCAGTTGGACTAGCGGAGGCTCCTACAATGAGCAGTTCTTC	TRBD2	TRBV6-5	NA	16	TRBJ2-1
CASSFPPGGETQYF	TGTGCCAGCAGCTTCCCGCCCGGGGGGGAGACCCAGTACTTC	TRBD2	TRBV5-6	NA	14	TRBJ2-5
CASSLEGVDGYTF	TGCGCCAGCAGCTTGGAGGGGGTAGATGGCTACACCTTC	NA	TRBV5-1	once	13	TRBJ1-2
CASTAGTGSGKLFF	TGTGCCAGCACCGCCGGGACAGGGTCAGGTAAACTGTTTTTT	TRBD1	TRBV2	NA	14	TRBJ1-4
CASSPRGLGPQHF	TGTGCCAGTAGTCCCCGAGGGCTCGGCCCCCAGCATTTT	NA	TRBV19	NA	13	TRBJ1-5
CASSPGQLNTGELFF	TGTGCCAGCAGCCCAGGACAGTTGAACACCGGGGAGCTGTTTTTT	NA	TRBV6-6	NA	15	TRBJ2-2
CASRATGKTDTQYF	TGTGCCAGCAGAGCGACAGGGAAGACAGATACGCAGTATTTT	TRBD1	TRBV6-5	NA	14	TRBJ2-3
CASSQTGSDEQFF	TGCGCCAGCAGCCAGACAGGTAGCGATGAGCAGTTCTTC	NA	TRBV5-1	once	13	TRBJ2-1
CASSLWGGTEQFF	TGTGCCAGCAGCTTATGGGGGGGAACTGAGCAGTTCTTC	TRBD2	TRBV7-9	NA	13	TRBJ2-1